This T cell receptor (beta chain) was observed in a study of blood T cell repertoires in COVID-19. On the study more broadly: The United States, Italy and Spain provided the acute and convalescent COVID-19 samples.

The table lists this clone with a count of one. V lost 4 bases to trimming and J lost 4 bases; unmatched junction nucleotides: 6. The CDR3 consists of 15 residues. Germline CDR1 and CDR2: SGHVS and FQNEAQ. Assignment of participants to cohorts was predicated upon participant-reported clinical history. Per the original data handling: Counts of nucleated cells, estimated from reference gene primer amplification, were obtained. Produced via immunoSEQ multiplex PCR; TCRdb's table is partial and in-frame only. The V and J calls and clone size were taken over from that table, and D and trimming were inferred from the DNA. The sample includes 200,000 to 250,000 clones, roughly 89% of them seen just once.

The V call is TRBV7-8, the J call TRBJ1-1; 10 nucleotides match TRBD1. The sequence was collected from a man aged 25 to 40 who had been exposed to COVID-19. The sample comprised PBMCs or T cells enriched from blood (not recorded which). CDR3 coding DNA: TGTGCCAGCAGCTGGGACAGGGGAGGTAGCACTGAAGCTTTCTTT. Protein product: CASSWDRGGSTEAFF.